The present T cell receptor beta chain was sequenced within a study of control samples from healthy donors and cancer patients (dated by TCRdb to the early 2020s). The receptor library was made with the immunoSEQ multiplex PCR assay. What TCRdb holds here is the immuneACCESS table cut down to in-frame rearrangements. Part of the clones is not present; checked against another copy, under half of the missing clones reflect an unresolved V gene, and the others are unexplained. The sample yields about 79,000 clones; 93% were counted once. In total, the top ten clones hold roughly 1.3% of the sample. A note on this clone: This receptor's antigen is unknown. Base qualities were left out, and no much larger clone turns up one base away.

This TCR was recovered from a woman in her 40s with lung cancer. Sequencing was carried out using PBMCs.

The CDR3 reads as follows: CASSFQTTGYGELFF. DNA sequence: TGTGCCAGCAGTTTTCAAACGACAGGGTACGGGGAGCTGTTTTTT. Recombination joined TRBV27 with TRBJ2-2; 7 of the junction bases match TRBD1. Counted from cysteine to phenylalanine, this CDR3 has 15 amino acids. The DNA shown is the 45-base CDR3, in frame from base 1. For this chain, trimming is 3 bases at the V end and 7 bases at the J end, and the number of junction bases without a gene match is 8. CDR1 MNHEY and CDR2 SMNVEV are derived from the germline V gene (reference sequence).